This record concerns one TCR beta chain sequence. The sample comes from a study of blood T cell repertoires in COVID-19. Study members were between about 18 and 95 years old and lived in 20 to 30 US regions. Cohorts were assigned according to the clinical history that participants reported. Some clones are missing from TCRdb's copy, which holds only in-frame ones; the method was immunoSEQ multiplex PCR. The sample lists approximately 200,000 clones; about 80% were seen once. Looked up from germline, CDR1 is MNHEY and CDR2 is SMNVEV (reference sequence). Unmatched junction bases numbered 13, after V lost 5 bases and J lost 4 bases. This CDR3 spans 16 amino acids.

This TCR was sampled from a woman in her thirties or forties with acute COVID-19. Specimen: PBMCs or T cells enriched from blood (not recorded which). The V gene is TRBV27, the J gene TRBJ2-7; 8 bases fit TRBD2. The CDR3: CASSQSSGFPGYEQYF. The CDR3 nucleotides read TGTGCCAGCAGTCAGTCTAGCGGGTTTCCCGGGTACGAGCAGTACTTC.